This paragraph reports one T cell receptor beta chain. The data were obtained in a study of blood T cell repertoires in COVID-19. Overall study context: The United States, Italy and Spain provided the acute and convalescent COVID-19 samples. Nucleic acid was either cDNA or gDNA, and it came from T cells, B-cell-depleted T cells, or PBMCs.

Germline CDR1 and CDR2: SNHLY and FYNNEI. The CDR3 extends over 13 amino acids. V lost 5 bases to trimming and J lost 2 bases; unmatched junction nucleotides: 1. In the original workflow: By means of reference gene primer amplification, nucleated cell counts were estimated. Repertoires were generated with immunoSEQ multiplex PCR, while TCRdb's copy carries only in-frame clones and drops some. V and J calls and clone size are given by that table; D and trimming were obtained from the DNA. Of about 140,000 clones listed, more than 75% are singletons. The TCR comes from a man aged 50 or older with active COVID-19. The V gene is TRBV2, the J gene TRBJ1-2; 8 nucleotides line up with TRBD1. The sample comprised peripheral blood. The CDR3 DNA follows: TGTGCCAGCAGTTGGACAGGGAACTATGGCTACACCTTC. Its translation is CASSWTGNYGYTF.